Listed below are T cell receptor beta chains from one sample, sequenced in a study of T cell responses to AZD1222 COVID-19 vaccine. Here immunoSEQ multiplex PCR was the method, and the copy in TCRdb shows in-frame clones only, minus some. This table holds over 50,000 clones, about 81% found once. The material was peripheral blood, obtained 28 days after the second AZD1222 dose. The receptor set was obtained from an adult who received the AZD1222 COVID-19 vaccine. Both conserved end residues are part of each CDR3. Each record gives: V gene, D gene, clone size, J gene, CDR3 protein, CDR3 DNA. D genes are given only for firm matches. A row's size may be missing; if present it is once, few, many or a size class.

V: TRBV10-3; D: NA; size: NA; J: TRBJ2-7; CDR3: CAIRNRAYEQYF; DNA: TGTGCCATCAGGAACAGAGCCTACGAGCAGTACTTC
V: TRBV3-1/TRBV3-2; D: NA; size: once; J: TRBJ2-3; CDR3: CASSPKGGPTDTQYF; DNA: TGTGCCAGCAGCCCCAAGGGGGGACCCACAGATACGCAGTATTTT
V: TRBV4-3; D: NA; size: NA; J: TRBJ1-1; CDR3: CASSQVKRGDTEAFF; DNA: TGCGCCAGCAGCCAAGTAAAGAGGGGCGACACTGAAGCTTTCTTT
V: TRBV10-3; D: TRBD1; size: NA; J: TRBJ2-7; CDR3: CAISSIDRAYEQYF; DNA: TGTGCCATCAGTTCCATTGACAGGGCCTACGAGCAGTACTTC
V: TRBV7-8; D: TRBD1; size: NA; J: TRBJ1-5; CDR3: CASSPRGGQVGQPQHF; DNA: TGTGCCAGCAGCCCTCGAGGCGGACAGGTGGGTCAGCCCCAGCATTTT
V: TRBV10-3; D: TRBD1; size: NA; J: TRBJ1-2; CDR3: CATTTGGNYGYTF; DNA: TGTGCCACTACTACAGGGGGCAACTATGGCTACACCTTC
V: TRBV28; D: NA; size: few; J: TRBJ1-1; CDR3: CASKLTGALMNTEAFF; DNA: TGTGCCAGTAAACTGACCGGGGCTTTAATGAACACTGAAGCTTTCTTT
V: TRBV7-8; D: NA; size: NA; J: TRBJ2-1; CDR3: CASSLDSSSYNEQFF; DNA: TGTGCCAGCAGCTTAGACTCCAGCTCCTACAATGAGCAGTTCTTC
V: TRBV28; D: NA; size: NA; J: TRBJ2-6; CDR3: CASSGPDSGANVLTF; DNA: TGTGCCAGCAGTGGGCCCGACTCTGGGGCCAACGTCCTGACTTTC
V: TRBV6-4; D: NA; size: NA; J: TRBJ2-2; CDR3: CASSPRDTGELFF; DNA: TGTGCCAGCAGCCCCCGGGACACCGGGGAGCTGTTTTTT
V: TRBV18; D: TRBD2; size: once; J: TRBJ2-3; CDR3: CASSPPVAGGEDTQYF; DNA: TGTGCCAGCTCACCACCAGTAGCGGGAGGAGAAGATACGCAGTATTTT
V: TRBV19; D: TRBD1; size: NA; J: TRBJ1-2; CDR3: CASTSTGGKGYTF; DNA: TGTGCCAGTACCTCGACAGGGGGTAAGGGCTACACCTTC
V: TRBV18; D: NA; size: once; J: TRBJ1-6; CDR3: CASSEDRLISPLHF; DNA: TGTGCCAGCTCGGAAGACAGGCTTATTTCACCCCTCCACTTT
V: TRBV18; D: NA; size: NA; J: TRBJ1-1; CDR3: CASSPQHLNTEAFF; DNA: TGTGCCAGCTCACCTCAACATTTGAACACTGAAGCTTTCTTT
V: TRBV29-1; D: TRBD1; size: NA; J: TRBJ2-7; CDR3: CSARTGPYEQYF; DNA: TGCAGCGCGAGGACAGGGCCTTACGAGCAGTACTTC
V: TRBV7-2; D: TRBD1; size: NA; J: TRBJ2-7; CDR3: CASCKTGGFEQYF; DNA: TGTGCCAGCTGCAAGACAGGGGGGTTCGAGCAGTACTTC
V: TRBV14; D: NA; size: NA; J: TRBJ1-4; CDR3: CASSQAWGGATNEKLFF; DNA: TGTGCCAGCAGCCAAGCTTGGGGCGGGGCAACTAATGAAAAACTGTTTTTT
V: TRBV6-1; D: TRBD2; size: NA; J: TRBJ2-1; CDR3: CASSGLMGTTYNEQFF; DNA: TGTGCCAGCAGTGGCCTTATGGGGACTACTTACAATGAGCAGTTCTTC
V: TRBV2; D: NA; size: few; J: TRBJ1-3; CDR3: CASSEGVGGIYF; DNA: TGTGCCAGCAGTGAAGGAGTTGGAGGGATATATTTT
V: TRBV19; D: NA; size: NA; J: TRBJ1-5; CDR3: CASSSSGDWAGQPQHF; DNA: TGTGCCAGTAGTTCATCAGGGGATTGGGCAGGTCAGCCCCAGCATTTT